This T cell receptor beta chain was captured by sequencing in a study of T cell changes during pregnancy in multiple sclerosis (dated by TCRdb to the late 2010s). Describing the broader study: Changes in the T cell repertoire over the course of pregnancy were examined in this study in women with multiple sclerosis.

V and J lose 5 bases and 8 bases, and a span of 9 bases separates them. CDR1 and CDR2 (LNHDA, SQIVND) derive from the germline V gene (reference sequence). The CDR3 starts with the cysteine, ends with the phenylalanine, and has 11 residues. Only the CDR3 region is kept as DNA, spanning 33 bases read in frame from base 1. As to this clone: Its cognate antigen has yet to be identified. Base qualities are not at hand, and no much larger clone is one base apart.

The library was built by means of the immunoSEQ multiplex PCR assay. Sourced from immuneACCESS, this table was stored by TCRdb with only in-frame sequences that have V and J called. A share of the clones is absent; for the studies checked, an unresolved V gene accounts for under half, and the remainder has no known explanation. Counted in this sample were around 17,000 clones; roughly 96% of them appeared once. The ten largest account for more than 0.7% of the sample. Sequenced material: peripheral blood, taken in the third trimester of pregnancy. This receptor was obtained from a female donor with multiple sclerosis, enrolled in a pregnancy study. The chain uses TRBV19 and TRBJ1-1; a confident D gene designation cannot be given. The DNA sequence is given as TGTGCCAGTAGTCAGACACTGGAAGCTTTCTTT. The resulting protein is CASSQTLEAFF.